The sequence of this TCR beta chain was determined in a study of blood T cell repertoires in COVID-19. Overall study: Collection of acute and convalescent COVID-19 samples took place in the United States, Italy and Spain. PBMCs, B-cell-depleted T cells, or T cells were the source of the cDNA or gDNA that made up the material.

Per the original methods: It was from reference gene primer amplification that nucleated cell counts were estimated. Sequencing used immunoSEQ multiplex PCR; TCRdb keeps in-frame clones, though not all of them. V, J and clone size reflect that table, while D and trimming were determined from the DNA. The table has about 210,000 clones, 82% seen once. V shed 7 bases and J 0 bases; nucleotides not matched to a gene: 7. CDR3 length: 15 residues. Germline values: CDR1 SQVTM, CDR2 ANQGSEA. In Seattle, patients joined the study during active infection and were tracked longitudinally. The source material was peripheral blood. This chain links TRBV29-1 with TRBJ2-1; 9 bases agree with TRBD2. The TCR originated in a woman aged 70-85 years with COVID-19, enrolled during active disease. CDR3 protein: CSDGLAGSSYNEQFF. DNA of the CDR3: TGCAGCGACGGGCTAGCGGGGAGCTCCTACAATGAGCAGTTCTTC.